The subject of this entry is one TCR beta chain. TCRdb's table, derived via immunoSEQ multiplex PCR, lists solely in-frame clones and lacks some. The table includes approximately 100,000 clones, 85% detected once. The data were taken from a study of T cell responses to AZD1222 COVID-19 vaccine. This CDR3 comprises 15 residues. Germline V gives CDR1 SNHLY, CDR2 FYNNEI. V lost 7 bases, J lost 3 bases, and 19 bases lay in between. The chain has TRBV2 and TRBJ2-7; D is possibly TRBD1 (5 bases). The sequences come from peripheral blood, collected 28 days after the second AZD1222 dose. The sequence was collected from an adult who received the AZD1222 COVID-19 vaccine. The CDR3 nucleotides are TGTGCCAGCATGCCTGACAGAAGGAATATCTACGAGCAGTACTTC. Protein: CASMPDRRNIYEQYF.